The 24 T cell receptor beta chains below all came from one sample that was sequenced in a study of blood T cell repertoires in COVID-19. The data were produced by immunoSEQ multiplex PCR, yet TCRdb's version contains in-frame clones alone and is incomplete. The sample has some 220,000 clones; roughly 86% are singletons. The sample consisted of peripheral blood. Receptor source: a man aged 50 to 60 with acute or convalescent COVID-19.

The V call is TRBV6-1, the J call TRBJ1-2, with D maybe TRBD1 (6 bases). There are 16 residues in the CDR3. With 1 base removed from V and 5 bases from J, the gap between germline ends came to 17 bases. CDR1 is MNHNS and CDR2 is SASEGT in the germline V gene. The CDR3 DNA sequence: TGTGCCAGCAGTGAAGGTGGGGACATTTTTGTTTATGGCTACACCTTC. Translating it yields CASSEGGDIFVYGYTF.

A word on this clone: Other DNA sequences within the sample encode an identical CDR3. V is TRBV20-1 and J is TRBJ1-1; no clear D gene. Trimming removed 3 bases at V and 3 bases at J, with 8 bases between. The germline CDR1 and CDR2 sequences are DFQATT and SNEGSKA (reference sequence). The CDR3 runs 12 residues. CDR3 DNA sequence: TGCAGTGCTAGTCGCCGGGACACTGAAGCTTTCTTT. Its protein is CSASRRDTEAFF.

This chain connects TRBV11-3 to TRBJ2-3, with D possibly being TRBD1 (5 bases). The CDR3 sequence is 16 residues long. V was cut by 3 bases and J by 2 bases, with 15 bases left in between. The germline V gene encodes CDR1 SGHNT and CDR2 YENEEA. The CDR3: CASSFRGARPTDTQYF. The CDR3 DNA reads TGTGCCAGCAGCTTCCGTGGGGCCCGACCCACAGATACGCAGTATTTT.

The chain combines TRBV12-3 or TRBV12-4 with TRBJ1-2, with D possibly being TRBD1 (6 bases). The CDR3 spans 13 residues. Trimming took 5 bases from V and 3 from J, leaving 10 bases between them. In DNA form, the CDR3 reads TGTGCCAGCAGTCCCGGACAGCACTATGGCTACACCTTC. Translation gives CASSPGQHYGYTF.

This clone was seen only once. CDR3 coding DNA: TGTGCCAGCAGCTCCCAGCGGGGTACCTACGAGCAGTACTTC. Translating gives CASSSQRGTYEQYF. The chain has TRBV5-5 and TRBJ2-7; TRBD2 matches at 7 bases. Germline V gene data show CDR1 as SGHKS and CDR2 as YYEKEE (reference sequence). The CDR3 sequence is 14 residues long. J was trimmed by 2 bases and V by 3 bases; bases with no gene match: 5.

Only a few counts were recorded for this clone. The chain recombines TRBV2 with TRBJ2-5, with a tentative D call TRBD2 (6 bases). Germline CDR1 and CDR2: SNHLY and FYNNEI. V dropped 0 bases and J dropped 5 bases, with 10 bases sitting between them. The CDR3 sequence is 14 residues long. In nucleotides, the CDR3 is TGTGCCAGCAGTGAAGCTGGAGGGTCGGAGACCCAGTACTTC. Its translation: CASSEAGGSETQYF.

The CDR3 loop reads CASSHGALNTEAFF. The CDR3 DNA reads as TGTGCCAGCAGCCATGGGGCGTTGAACACTGAAGCTTTCTTT. V gene TRBV7-4 combines with J gene TRBJ1-1; possible D gene TRBD1, 5 bases. Germline CDR1 is SGHVT and CDR2 is SQSDAQ. This CDR3 spans 14 amino acids. The V gene lost 5 bases and the J gene lost 0 bases, with 10 bases spanning the gap.

The chain recombines TRBV11-3 with TRBJ2-2, with D tentatively TRBD1 (5 bases). Trimming pared 10 bases from V and 6 bases from J, leaving 9 bases between. CDR1 is SGHNT, CDR2 YENEEA, per germline. The CDR3 has 11 amino acids. Written as DNA, the CDR3 is TGTGCCACCCAGGGCGCCGGGGAGCTGTTTTTT. Its translation is CATQGAGELFF.

J is TRBJ1-5 and V is TRBV20-1; D uncertain. Trimming cost V 3 bases and J 3 bases, with 9 bases left between them. The CDR3 runs to 13 residues. The germline V gene encodes CDR1 DFQATT and CDR2 SNEGSKA (reference sequence). DNA for the CDR3: TGCAGTGCTAGTGCCAGAATCAATCAGCCCCAGCATTTT. Translated, it gives CSASARINQPQHF.

This chain uses TRBV28 with TRBJ1-5, with TRBD1 as a possible D gene (6 bases). V was shortened by 8 bases and J by 2 bases, with 7 bases between the two germline ends. CDR1 is MDHEN and CDR2 is SYDVKM in the germline V gene. The CDR3 loop spans 12 amino acids. In nucleotides, the CDR3 is TGTGCCAGCCACAGGGGCAATCAGCCCCAGCATTTT. Translating it yields CASHRGNQPQHF.

The chain links TRBV14 to TRBJ1-3; D is undetermined. Germline V lookup: CDR1 SGHDN, CDR2 FVKESK. V lost 4 bases to trimming and J lost 0 bases, with 7 bases between them. This CDR3 region has 14 residues. The CDR3, as DNA: TGTGCCAGCAGCCTCAAGAGCTCTGGAAACACCATATATTTT. Protein: CASSLKSSGNTIYF.

J is TRBJ2-2 and V is TRBV6-1; 9 bases match TRBD1. Germline trimming cut 1 base from V and 10 bases from J; bases unmatched to any gene: 10. The CDR3 sequence is 16 residues long. Germline V gene data show CDR1 as MNHNS and CDR2 as SASEGT. For the CDR3, the DNA is TGTGCCAGCAGTGAAGGGGAGGGGACAGGGATAAAGGAGCTGTTTTTT. This encodes CASSEGEGTGIKELFF.

The chain combines TRBV5-1 with TRBJ1-3; 12 bases align to TRBD1. V gave up 5 bases and J gave up 2 bases; unmatched junction bases: 17. Germline values: CDR1 SGHRS, CDR2 YFSETQ. The CDR3 spans 20 residues. CDR3 DNA sequence: TGCGCCAGCAGTCGTACACCCGGGACAGGGGGCGCGTCCACTGGAAACACCATATATTTT. Translating it yields CASSRTPGTGGASTGNTIYF. The full variable domain, in which reference TRBV5-1 and TRBJ1-3 provide the parts outside the CDR3, is KAGVTQTPRYLIKTRGQQVTLSCSPISGHRSVSWYQQTPGQGLQFLFEYFSETQRNKGNFPGRFSGRQFSNSRSEMNVSTLELGDSALYLCASSRTPGTGGASTGNTIYFGEGSWLTVV.

The V and J genes are TRBV9 and TRBJ1-3; a possible D gene is TRBD1 (6 bases). Germline assignment: CDR1 SGDLS and CDR2 YYNGEE. The CDR3 has 17 residues. V was trimmed by 0 bases and J by 2 bases, leaving 15 bases between them. The CDR3: CASSVALMTGPGNTIYF. The DNA of the CDR3 is TGTGCCAGCAGCGTAGCCCTAATGACAGGTCCTGGAAACACCATATATTTT.

This sequence joins TRBV11-3 and TRBJ1-2; no definite D call. The CDR3 extends over 15 amino acids. Trimming took off 8 bases at V and 2 bases at J, with 18 bases between the two ends. Per germline, CDR1 SGHNT and CDR2 YENEEA. The CDR3 loop reads CASPPVGRVNYGYTF. The DNA for the CDR3 is TGTGCCAGCCCGCCGGTGGGCAGAGTGAACTATGGCTACACCTTC.

The chain recombines TRBV18 with TRBJ1-2, with D perhaps TRBD1 (5 bases). With 6 bases removed from V and 6 bases from J, the gap between germline ends came to 14 bases. Germline V gene data show CDR1 as KGHSH and CDR2 as LQKENI. The CDR3 is 13 amino acids. The CDR3 nucleotides are TGTGCCAGCTCCCCTGATCGGGGGGATGGCTACACCTTC. Protein sequence: CASSPDRGDGYTF. The full variable domain, in which reference TRBV18 and TRBJ1-2 provide the parts outside the CDR3, is NAGVMQNPRHLVRRRGQEARLRCSPMKGHSHVYWYRQLPEEGLKFMVYLQKENIIDESGMPKERFSAEFPKEGPSILRIQQVVRGDSAAYFCASSPDRGDGYTFGSGTRLTVV.

Regarding this clone: Other DNA sequences in this specimen translate into the identical CDR3. The V gene is TRBV24-1, the J gene TRBJ1-2; 9 bases align to TRBD1. V lost 4 bases, J lost 8 bases, and 7 bases stayed unmatched. Germline values: CDR1 KGHDR, CDR2 SFDVKD. The CDR3 is made up of 14 amino acids. The CDR3 loop is CATSETGTGYGYTF. CDR3 nucleotides: TGTGCCACCAGTGAAACCGGGACAGGGTACGGCTACACCTTC.

V is TRBV10-3 and J is TRBJ2-1; 7 nucleotides align to TRBD2. The ends lost 3 bases at V and 12 bases at J; junction bases unmatched: 5. This CDR3 contains 12 residues. In germline, CDR1 is ENHRY, CDR2 SYGVKD. CDR3 amino acids: CAISDMGGWQFF. CDR3 DNA: TGTGCCATCAGTGATATGGGGGGGTGGCAGTTCTTC.

CDR3 protein: CASRLHRGSNQPQHF. CDR3 DNA sequence: TGTGCCAGCCGACTTCACAGGGGAAGCAATCAGCCCCAGCATTTT. The gene calls are TRBV28 and TRBJ1-5; TRBD1 matches at 7 bases. Germline values: CDR1 MDHEN, CDR2 SYDVKM. Losses at the gene ends were 8 bases for V and 1 base for J; bases not matched to a gene: 8. The CDR3 runs to 15 residues.

The chain joins TRBV9 to TRBJ1-6; TRBD1 matches 7 bases. V lost 0 bases, J lost 1 base, and 1 base stayed unmatched. Looked up from germline, CDR1 is SGDLS and CDR2 is YYNGEE. CDR3 length equals 16 residues. Here the CDR3 DNA reads TGTGCCAGCAGCGTAGAGGGACAGTCCTATAATTCACCCCTCCACTTT. Protein sequence: CASSVEGQSYNSPLHF.

In DNA form, the CDR3 reads TGTGCCAGTAGTAATCCCCTCGGGCGGGCAGAGCGTACAGATACGCAGTATTTT. Amino acids: CASSNPLGRAERTDTQYF. The V and J genes are TRBV19 and TRBJ2-3; D may be TRBD2 (5 bases). Germline V gene sequence: CDR1 LNHDA, CDR2 SQIVND (reference sequence). V was clipped by 4 bases and J by 3 bases, with 23 bases between them. This CDR3 region has 18 residues.

The chain links TRBV10-1 to TRBJ2-3; tentative D call: TRBD1 (6 bases). This CDR3 spans 14 amino acids. Germline CDR1 and CDR2: WNHNN and SYGVQD (reference sequence). Trimming took 4 bases from V and 0 from J, leaving 8 bases between them. The CDR3 spells CASSVGGSTDTQYF. CDR3 in DNA: TGCGCCAGCAGTGTAGGGGGTAGCACAGATACGCAGTATTTT.

This clone was seen once. This chain links TRBV6-6 with TRBJ2-7; 7 bases match TRBD1. V shed 7 bases, J shed 5 bases, and the junction held 11 bases outside the gene matches. The CDR3 extends over 14 amino acids. Germline V CDR1 and CDR2: MNHNY, SVGAGI (reference sequence). The CDR3 DNA follows: TGTGCCAGCAATCGACCGGGACAGAGAGACGAGCAGTACTTC. It codes for CASNRPGQRDEQYF.

The gene calls are TRBV15 and TRBJ1-5; tentatively, D is TRBD1 (5 bases). The ends were cut back, 0 bases at V and 2 bases at J, with 14 bases in the middle. Germline CDR1 and CDR2: LNHNV and YYDKDF (reference sequence). This CDR3 is 17 amino acids long. The CDR3 region is CATSRDPQGGGNQPQHF. As DNA, the CDR3 is TGTGCCACCAGCAGAGATCCCCAGGGAGGAGGCAATCAGCCCCAGCATTTT.